This entry is about one TCR beta chain. What it binds is not known. These data are taken from a study of STAT3 mutations in large granular lymphocyte leukemia. Whole-study findings and limits: Suggested: STAT3 mutation was not the ancestral event for these clonal expansions. Every T-cell large granular lymphocyte leukemia patient had at least one immunodominant TCR beta clonotype. Persisting codominant clonotypes may have hidden a small pathogenic clone. After therapy, about 35% of the 18 patients switched clonotypes, all new clones STAT3 wild type.

This CDR3 has 14 amino acids. Between the trimmed V and J ends, which lost 3 bases and 5 bases, there was a span of 11 bases. Germline V lookup: CDR1 MGHDK, CDR2 SYGVNS. Average productive template count per sample was about 44,000. This table comes from immunoSEQ multiplex PCR, and its TCRdb copy is limited to in-frame clones, with some not included. The sample includes around 2,400 clones, about 48% of them seen just once. The chain is built from TRBV25-1 and TRBJ2-1; possible D gene TRBD1, 5 bases. This clonotype was sampled from a man between 60 and 75 years old with T-cell large granular lymphocyte leukemia. Some clones in this sample may be carry-over from other donors' samples. The specimen sequenced was peripheral blood mononuclear cells. CDR3 nucleotides: TGTGCCAGCAGTGACAGGGCGATCAACAATGAGCAGTTCTTC. Protein: CASSDRAINNEQFF. Looking up the rest from reference TRBV25-1 and TRBJ2-1 gives the full variable domain: EADIYQTPRYLVIGTGKKITLECSQTMGHDKMYWYQQDPGMELHLIHYSYGVNSTEKGDLSSESTVSRIRTEHFPLTLESARPSHTSQYLCASSDRAINNEQFFGPGTRLTVL.